This T cell receptor beta chain was identified during a study of OX40 agonist ivuxolimab in advanced cancers. Looking at the study overall: Patients received the agonistic anti-OX40 (CD134) antibody ivuxolimab. Partial responses were achieved by three patients, one with hepatocellular carcinoma and two with cutaneous melanoma.

TCRdb's table, derived via immunoSEQ multiplex PCR, lists solely in-frame clones and lacks some. This sample has 100,000 to 110,000 clones, with about 89% found just once. Cycle 7 day 1, cycle 4 day 1, and baseline were the timepoints at which blood was sampled. The source is an adult with an advanced solid tumor such as melanoma, head and neck, liver or kidney cancer. The material was CD4+ or CD8+ T cells sorted from blood, obtained in a trial of the OX40 agonist ivuxolimab.

The CDR3 is CASSYSGLHSGNTIYF. For the CDR3, the DNA is TGTGCCAGCAGTTACAGCGGACTGCACTCTGGAAACACCATATATTTT. The chain combines TRBV6-5 with TRBJ1-3; D is uncertain. Trimming removed 2 bases from V and 0 bases from J, with 11 bases in between. Per the germline V gene, CDR1 is MNHEY and CDR2 is SVGAGI. The CDR3 extends over 16 amino acids.